Listed below are T cell receptor beta chains from one sample, sequenced in a study of T cells in Graves' hyperthyroidism and ophthalmopathy. MiXCR was run by TCRdb on the multiplex PCR reads, yielding one entry per CDR3 protein. Altogether about 770,000 distinct CDR3 sequences are present, around 20% being singletons, with the ten largest covering over 15%. The sequenced sample was blood. All receptors derive from a woman between 45 and 65 years old with Graves' hyperthyroidism that later progressed to Graves' ophthalmopathy. The CDR3 runs from the conserved cysteine through the conserved F or W. A D gene is named only where the DNA matches it firmly. Size values are once, few and many counts, or a class for expanded clones, and some rows have none.

D gene	clone size	V gene	J gene	CDR3 DNA	CDR3 protein
NA	many	TRBV7-2	TRBJ2-3	TGTGCCAGCAGCTTATTCGGGTCTCTCACAGATACGCAGTATTTT	CASSLFGSLTDTQYF
NA	few	TRBV7-2	TRBJ1-1	TGTGCCAGCAGCCCGTTCGGGGAGAGCACTGAAGCTTTCTTT	CASSPFGESTEAFF
NA	few	TRBV4-1	TRBJ2-2	TGCGCCAGCAGCCAAGATCCTGCGCGGGCGCAAACCGGGGAGCTGTTTTTT	CASSQDPARAQTGELFF
NA	NA	TRBV29-1	TRBJ1-2	TGCAGCGTTGAAGAGTCCCGTCATAACTATGGCTACACCTTC	CSVEESRHNYGYTF
NA	many	TRBV2	TRBJ2-7	TGTGCCAGCAGTAAACCGGGAACAGAAGCCTACGAGCAGTACTTC	CASSKPGTEAYEQYF
NA	many	TRBV10-3	TRBJ1-1	TGTGCCATCAGTGAGTCCCGCACTGAAGCTTTCTTT	CAISESRTEAFF
NA	many	TRBV12-3/TRBV12-4	TRBJ2-7	TGTGCCAGCAGTTCCGATTATGGGGGCGAGCAGTACTTC	CASSSDYGGEQYF
NA	NA	TRBV20-1	TRBJ2-4	TGCAGTGCTAGAGATCTAGGACAGCTAGCCAAAAACATTCAGTACTTC	CSARDLGQLAKNIQYF
NA	NA	TRBV19	TRBJ1-1	TGTGCCAGTAGTGTCGGGGGTATATGGGCTTTCTTT	CASSVGGIWAFF
NA	NA	TRBV29-1	TRBJ2-3	TGCACAGGGGGGCACGGCACAGATACGCAGTATTTT	CTGGHGTDTQYF
NA	many	TRBV11-1	TRBJ1-6	TGTGCCAGCACCAACGAAGGGGCTTCACCCCTCCACTTT	CASTNEGASPLHF
NA	many	TRBV24-1	TRBJ2-3	TGTGCCACCAGTGGACAGTTTGGCACAGATACGCAGTATTTT	CATSGQFGTDTQYF
NA	NA	TRBV12-3/TRBV12-4	TRBJ2-1	TGTGCCAGCAGTCCCCCATTGACGAATGAGCAGTTCTTC	CASSPPLTNEQFF
TRBD1	NA	TRBV2	TRBJ2-3	TGTGCCAGCAGTGACCCGGGACAGGGGGTTGAAGATACGCAGTATTTT	CASSDPGQGVEDTQYF
NA	NA	TRBV12-3/TRBV12-4	TRBJ1-3	TGTGCCAGCAGTTTCATGGACAGTAGAAACACCATATATTTT	CASSFMDSRNTIYF
NA	NA	TRBV15	TRBJ2-7	TGTGCCACCAGCAGAGACGGGGGTTACGAGCAGTACTTC	CATSRDGGYEQYF
TRBD1	few	TRBV6-1	TRBJ2-5	TGTGCCAGCAGGGACAGGGTCAAAGAGACCCAGTACTTC	CASRDRVKETQYF
NA	few	TRBV3-1	TRBJ1-2	TGTGCCAGCAGCCAAGATCAGGGCGGAGCCTATGGCTACACCTTC	CASSQDQGGAYGYTF
TRBD1	many	TRBV15	TRBJ2-1	TGTGCCACCAGCAGCAATCCGGGACAGGGGGAGAATGAGCAGTTCTTC	CATSSNPGQGENEQFF
TRBD2	few	TRBV18	TRBJ2-3	TGTGCCAGCTCAGATCTAGCGGGGCTCACAGATACGCAGTATTTT	CASSDLAGLTDTQYF
NA	few	TRBV6-1	TRBJ1-2	TGTGCCAGCAGTGAAGATTTGGGAGATCCTAACTATGGCTACACCTTC	CASSEDLGDPNYGYTF
NA	many	TRBV18	TRBJ1-1	TGTGCCAGCTCAGCTATATACGGCGTGGGTTTGAACACTGAAGCTTTCTTT	CASSAIYGVGLNTEAFF